This TCR beta chain originates from a study of vaccination and CD4 T cells after COVID-19. Germline V gene lookup returns CDR1 DFQATT and CDR2 SNEGSKA (reference sequence). V lost 6 bases and J 0 bases, leaving 16 bases between the germline ends. This CDR3 has 15 amino acids. In the case of this clonotype: Its antigen is unidentified.

Time point denoted: late sampling 161 to 241 days after vaccination in a few convalescent patients. As to treatment: approximately 9-day PBMC culture with coronavirus spike peptide pools or control peptides (ViraFEST assay). Scientists ran DNA taken from cultured CD4+ T cells through the Oncomine TCR Beta short-read assay for sequencing. MiXCR was run by TCRdb on the PCR reads, yielding one entry per CDR3 protein. The sample has around 25,000 distinct CDR3 sequences, 40% to 55% seen once. The sample was CD4+ T cells from blood, cultured in vitro, taken about 7 months after SARS-CoV-2 vaccination. The sequence derives from a human donor who had recovered from COVID-19. The rearrangement links TRBV20-1 to TRBJ2-3; TRBD2 might be the D (5 bases). The chain's CDR3 is CSAPSAGRSTDTQYF. In DNA form, the CDR3 reads TGCAGTGCCCCGAGCGCGGGTAGAAGCACAGATACGCAGTATTTT.